The TCR beta chain under discussion was sequenced for a study of CD8 T cells in Susac syndrome. It was with random hexamers that about 0.45 to 1 ug RNA was reverse transcribed. TCRdb ran MiXCR on the immunoSEQ multiplex PCR reads and lists one entry per CDR3 protein. Seen here are tens of thousands of distinct CDR3 sequences, just under 95% observed once, and the top ten hold about 0.45%. This CDR3 is built from 12 residues. The germline V gene encodes CDR1 SQVTM and CDR2 ANQGSEA. The V segment lost 4 bases and the J segment 8 bases; nucleotides outside the gene matches: 4. The sequence derives from a human donor with Susac syndrome. This chain connects TRBV29-1 to TRBJ2-2, with TRBD2 identical over 7 bases. The material sequenced was CD8+ T cells from PBMCs. CDR3 DNA: TGCAGCGTTGGCGGCGGGAGAGGGGAGCTGTTTTTT. Encoded protein: CSVGGGRGELFF.